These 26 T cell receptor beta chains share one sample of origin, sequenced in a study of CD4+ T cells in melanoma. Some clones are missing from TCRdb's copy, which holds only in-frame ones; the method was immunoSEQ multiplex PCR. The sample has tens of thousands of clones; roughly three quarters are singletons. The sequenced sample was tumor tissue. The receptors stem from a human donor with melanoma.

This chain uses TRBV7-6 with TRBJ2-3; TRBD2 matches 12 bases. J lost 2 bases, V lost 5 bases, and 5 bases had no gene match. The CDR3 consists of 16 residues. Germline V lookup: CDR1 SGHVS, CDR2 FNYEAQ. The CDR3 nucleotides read TGTGCCAGCAGCGCCCTAGCGGGGGGGCTCACAGATACGCAGTATTTT. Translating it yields CASSALAGGLTDTQYF.

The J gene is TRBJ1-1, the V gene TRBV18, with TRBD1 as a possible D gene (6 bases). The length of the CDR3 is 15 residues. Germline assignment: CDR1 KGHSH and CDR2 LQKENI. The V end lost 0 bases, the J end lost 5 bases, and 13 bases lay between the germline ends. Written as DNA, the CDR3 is TGTGCCAGCTCACCACCGTGGGGGCGAGAGACTGAAGCTTTCTTT. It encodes CASSPPWGRETEAFF. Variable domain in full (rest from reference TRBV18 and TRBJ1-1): NAGVMQNPRHLVRRRGQEARLRCSPMKGHSHVYWYRQLPEEGLKFMVYLQKENIIDESGMPKERFSAEFPKEGPSILRIQQVVRGDSAAYFCASSPPWGRETEAFFGQGTRLTVV.

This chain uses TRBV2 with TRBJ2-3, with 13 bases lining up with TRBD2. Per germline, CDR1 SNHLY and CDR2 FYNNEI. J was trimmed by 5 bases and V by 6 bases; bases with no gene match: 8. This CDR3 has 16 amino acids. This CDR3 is CASRIGTSGILDTQYF. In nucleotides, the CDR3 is TGTGCCAGCAGAATCGGGACTAGCGGGATATTAGATACGCAGTATTTT. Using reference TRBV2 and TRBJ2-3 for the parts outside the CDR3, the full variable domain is EPEVTQTPSHQVTQMGQEVILRCVPISNHLYFYWYRQILGQKVEFLVSFYNNEISEKSEIFDDQFSVERPDGSNFTLKIRSTKLEDSAMYFCASRIGTSGILDTQYFGPGTRLTVL.

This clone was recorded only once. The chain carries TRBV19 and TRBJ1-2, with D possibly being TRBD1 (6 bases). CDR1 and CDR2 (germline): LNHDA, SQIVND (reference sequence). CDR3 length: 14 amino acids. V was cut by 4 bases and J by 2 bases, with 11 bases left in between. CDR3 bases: TGTGCCAGTAGTAGGGGACAACCCAACTATGGCTACACCTTC. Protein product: CASSRGQPNYGYTF.

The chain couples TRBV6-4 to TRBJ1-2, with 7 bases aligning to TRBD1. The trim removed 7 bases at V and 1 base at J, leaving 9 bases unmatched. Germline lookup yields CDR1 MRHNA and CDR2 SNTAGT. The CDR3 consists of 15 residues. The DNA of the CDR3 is TGTGCCAGCAAGGGAGGGGACAGACATAACTATGGCTACACCTTC. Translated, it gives CASKGGDRHNYGYTF.

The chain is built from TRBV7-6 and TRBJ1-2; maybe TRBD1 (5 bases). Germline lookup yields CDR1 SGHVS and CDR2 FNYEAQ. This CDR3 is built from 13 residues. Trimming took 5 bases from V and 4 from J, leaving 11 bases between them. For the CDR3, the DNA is TGTGCCAGCAGCGGAGGGGTGTCCTATGGCTACACCTTC. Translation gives CASSGGVSYGYTF.

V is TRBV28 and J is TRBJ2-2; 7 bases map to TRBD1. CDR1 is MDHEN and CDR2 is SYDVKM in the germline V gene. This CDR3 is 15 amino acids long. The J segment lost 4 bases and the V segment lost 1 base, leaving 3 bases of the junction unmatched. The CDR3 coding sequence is TGTGCCAGCAGTTTATCTGCAGGGGGCACCGGGGAGCTGTTTTTT. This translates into CASSLSAGGTGELFF.

CDR3 sequence: CSVVPSGDNTEAFF. DNA for the CDR3: TGCAGCGTTGTACCGTCCGGGGACAACACTGAAGCTTTCTTT. The gene calls are TRBV29-1 and TRBJ1-1, with a possible D match to TRBD1 (5 bases). Germline CDR1 and CDR2: SQVTM and ANQGSEA. The CDR3 has 14 residues. V shed 4 bases and J shed 2 bases, with 14 bases lying between them.

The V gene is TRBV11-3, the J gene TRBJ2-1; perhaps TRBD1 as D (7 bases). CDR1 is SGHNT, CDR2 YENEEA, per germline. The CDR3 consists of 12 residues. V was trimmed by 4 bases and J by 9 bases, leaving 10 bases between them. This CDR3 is CASSSGGSEQFF. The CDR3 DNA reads TGTGCCAGCAGCTCAGGGGGGAGTGAGCAGTTCTTC.

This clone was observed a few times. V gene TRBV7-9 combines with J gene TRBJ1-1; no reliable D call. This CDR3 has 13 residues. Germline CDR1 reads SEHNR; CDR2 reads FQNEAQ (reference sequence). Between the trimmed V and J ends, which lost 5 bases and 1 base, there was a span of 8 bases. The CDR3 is CASSINQNTEAFF. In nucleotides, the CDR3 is TGTGCCAGCAGCATCAACCAGAACACTGAAGCTTTCTTT. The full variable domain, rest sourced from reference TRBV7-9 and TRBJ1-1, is DTGVSQNPRHKITKRGQNVTFRCDPISEHNRLYWYRQTLGQGPEFLTYFQNEAQLEKSRLLSDRFSAERPKGSFSTLEIQRTEQGDSAMYLCASSINQNTEAFFGQGTRLTVV.

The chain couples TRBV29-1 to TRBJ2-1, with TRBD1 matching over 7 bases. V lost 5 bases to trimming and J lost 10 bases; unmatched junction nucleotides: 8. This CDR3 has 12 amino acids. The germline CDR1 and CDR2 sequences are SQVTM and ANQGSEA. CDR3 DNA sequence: TGCAGCGTTCACTACAGGGGAGAGGAGCAGTTCTTC. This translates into CSVHYRGEEQFF.

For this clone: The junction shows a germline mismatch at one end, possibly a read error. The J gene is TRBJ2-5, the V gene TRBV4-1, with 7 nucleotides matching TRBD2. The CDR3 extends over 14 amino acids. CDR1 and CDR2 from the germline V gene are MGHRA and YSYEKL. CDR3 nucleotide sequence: TGCGCCAGCGGCCAACTAGCGCTCCAAGAGACCCAGTACTTC. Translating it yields CASGQLALQETQYF.

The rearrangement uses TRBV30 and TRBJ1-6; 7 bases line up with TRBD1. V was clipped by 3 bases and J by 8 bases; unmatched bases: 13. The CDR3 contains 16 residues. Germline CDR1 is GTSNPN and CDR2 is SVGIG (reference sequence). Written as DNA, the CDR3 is TGTGCCTGGAGGGATACTCGACAGGGCCAGGATTCACCCCTCCACTTT. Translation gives CAWRDTRQGQDSPLHF.

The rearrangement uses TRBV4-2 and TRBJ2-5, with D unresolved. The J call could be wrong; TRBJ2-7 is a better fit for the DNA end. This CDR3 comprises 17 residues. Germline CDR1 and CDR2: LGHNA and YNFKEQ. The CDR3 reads CASSQDPQQATFYEQYF. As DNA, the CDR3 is TGTGCCAGCAGCCAAGATCCCCAGCAGGCTACTTTCTACGAGCAGTACTTC.

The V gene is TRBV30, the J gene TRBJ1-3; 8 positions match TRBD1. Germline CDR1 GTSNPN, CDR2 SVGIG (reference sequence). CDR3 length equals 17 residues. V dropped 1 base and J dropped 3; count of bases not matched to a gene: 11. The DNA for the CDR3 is TGTGCCTGGAGTGAACCTCAGGGGGCCGGGCGTGGAAACACCATATATTTT. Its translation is CAWSEPQGAGRGNTIYF.

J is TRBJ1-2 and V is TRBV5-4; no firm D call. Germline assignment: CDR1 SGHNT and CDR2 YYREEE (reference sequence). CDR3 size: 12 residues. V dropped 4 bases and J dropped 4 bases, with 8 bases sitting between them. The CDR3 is CASSQSSYGYTF. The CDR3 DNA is TGTGCCAGCAGCCAGTCTTCCTATGGCTACACCTTC.

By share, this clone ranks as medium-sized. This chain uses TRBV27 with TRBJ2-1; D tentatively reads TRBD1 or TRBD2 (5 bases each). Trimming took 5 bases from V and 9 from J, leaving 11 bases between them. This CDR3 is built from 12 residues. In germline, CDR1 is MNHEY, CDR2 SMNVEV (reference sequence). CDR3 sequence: CASSTSGSEQFF. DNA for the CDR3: TGTGCCAGCAGTACTTCAGGGAGTGAGCAGTTCTTC.

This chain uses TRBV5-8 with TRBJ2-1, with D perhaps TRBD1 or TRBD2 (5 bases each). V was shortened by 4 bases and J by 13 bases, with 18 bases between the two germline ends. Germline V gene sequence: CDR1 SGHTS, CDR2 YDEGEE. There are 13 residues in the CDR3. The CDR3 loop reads CASSRGPGFPQFF. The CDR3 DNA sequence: TGTGCCAGCAGCCGGGGACCGGGTTTTCCTCAGTTCTTC.

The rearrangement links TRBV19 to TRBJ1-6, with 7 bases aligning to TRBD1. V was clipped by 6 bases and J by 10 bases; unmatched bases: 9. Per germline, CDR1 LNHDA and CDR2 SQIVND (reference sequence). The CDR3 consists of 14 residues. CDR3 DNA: TGTGCCAGTAGGGACGACAGGGAAATGTCACCCCTCCACTTT. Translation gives CASRDDREMSPLHF.

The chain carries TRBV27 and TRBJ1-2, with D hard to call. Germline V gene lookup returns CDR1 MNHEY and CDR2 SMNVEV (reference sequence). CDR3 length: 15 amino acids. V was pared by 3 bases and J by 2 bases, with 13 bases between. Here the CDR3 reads CASSLVGRWNYGYTF. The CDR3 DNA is TGTGCCAGCAGTTTGGTCGGCAGGTGGAACTATGGCTACACCTTC.

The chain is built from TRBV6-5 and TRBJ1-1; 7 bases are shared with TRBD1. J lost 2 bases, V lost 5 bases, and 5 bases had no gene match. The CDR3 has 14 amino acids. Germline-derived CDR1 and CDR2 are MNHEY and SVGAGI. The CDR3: CASSAGQPNTEAFF. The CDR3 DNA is TGTGCCAGCAGTGCGGGACAGCCCAACACTGAAGCTTTCTTT.

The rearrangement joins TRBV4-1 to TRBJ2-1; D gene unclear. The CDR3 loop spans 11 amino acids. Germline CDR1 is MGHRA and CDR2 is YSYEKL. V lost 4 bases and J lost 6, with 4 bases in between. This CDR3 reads CASSRSNEQFF. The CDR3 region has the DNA TGCGCCAGCAGCCGATCCAATGAGCAGTTCTTC.

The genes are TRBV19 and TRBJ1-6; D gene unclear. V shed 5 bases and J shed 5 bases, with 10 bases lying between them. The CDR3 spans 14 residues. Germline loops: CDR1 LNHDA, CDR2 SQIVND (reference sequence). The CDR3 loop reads CASSSQRDNSPLHF. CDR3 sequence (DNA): TGTGCCAGTAGTTCCCAAAGGGATAATTCACCCCTCCACTTT.

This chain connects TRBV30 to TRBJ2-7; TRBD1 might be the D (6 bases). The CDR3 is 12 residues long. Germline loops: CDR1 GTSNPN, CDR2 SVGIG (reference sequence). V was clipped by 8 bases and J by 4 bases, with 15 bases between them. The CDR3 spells CAGTGTFYEQYF. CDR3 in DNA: TGTGCCGGAACCGGGACATTTTACGAGCAGTACTTC.

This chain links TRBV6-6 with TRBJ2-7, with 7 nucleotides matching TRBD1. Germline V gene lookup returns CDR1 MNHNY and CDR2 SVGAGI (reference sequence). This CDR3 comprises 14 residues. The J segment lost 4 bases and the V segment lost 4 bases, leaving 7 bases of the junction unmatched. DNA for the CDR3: TGTGCCAGCAGTTCACTCCGGGACAGTTACGAGCAGTACTTC. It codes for CASSSLRDSYEQYF.

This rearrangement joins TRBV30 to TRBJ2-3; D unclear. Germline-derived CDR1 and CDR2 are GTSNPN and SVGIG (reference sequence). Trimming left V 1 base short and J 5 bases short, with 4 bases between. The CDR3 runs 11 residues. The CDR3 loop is CAWSEVDTQYF. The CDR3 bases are TGTGCCTGGAGTGAGGTAGATACGCAGTATTTT.